These T cell receptor beta chains were read from a single sample in a study of cytomegalovirus exposure and HLA in healthy donors. The method was immunoSEQ multiplex PCR; TCRdb's version includes in-frame clones alone and lacks a portion of them. The sample has approximately 80,000 clones; roughly 63% are singletons. Sequences were obtained from PBMCs. All receptors come from a woman between 35 and 50 years old in good health and CMV-seropositive. Each CDR3 is given with its conserved first and last residue. The order of the fields is D gene, clone size, J gene, V gene, CDR3 DNA, CDR3 protein. D genes are given only for firm matches. Size is stated for part of the rows, as once, few or many counts, or as a class when the clone is expanded.

>TRBD2|-|TRBJ2-1|TRBV5-1
TGCGCCAGCAGCGCAGCCGGGGCTAGCGGGCCTACCTACAATGAGCAGTTCTTC
CASSAAGASGPTYNEQFF
>-|-|TRBJ1-5|TRBV10-3
TGTGCCATCAGAGCTACAGAGAATCAGCCCCAGCATTTT
CAIRATENQPQHF
>TRBD1|-|TRBJ2-7|TRBV25-1
TGTGCCAGCAGTGAGGACAGGGGTTCCTACGAGCAGTACTTC
CASSEDRGSYEQYF
>TRBD2|-|TRBJ2-3|TRBV28
TGTGCCAGCAGTTTAAACCCGCGGGAGGCAAACACAGATACGCAGTATTTT
CASSLNPREANTDTQYF
>-|-|TRBJ1-5|TRBV9
TGTGCCAGCAGCGCAGGGGTGGGCAATCAGCCCCAGCATTTT
CASSAGVGNQPQHF
>-|once|TRBJ1-4|TRBV7-9
TGTGCCAGCAGCTTATCCAGGAGCGGTGAAAAACTGTTTTTT
CASSLSRSGEKLFF
>-|-|TRBJ1-1|TRBV7-2
TGTGCCAGCAGCTCATACCGGGACACTGAAGCTTTCTTT
CASSSYRDTEAFF
>-|few|TRBJ1-1|TRBV7-9
TGTGCCAGCTGCGAGATGGACACTGAAGCTTTCTTT
CASCEMDTEAFF
>-|-|TRBJ1-4|TRBV11-2
TGTGCCAGCAGATTAGGGGGACAACCAAATGAAAAACTGTTTTTT
CASRLGGQPNEKLFF
>-|large|TRBJ1-2|TRBV11-2
TGTGCCAGCAGCTTAGTCGGACACCTAAACGGCTACACCTTC
CASSLVGHLNGYTF